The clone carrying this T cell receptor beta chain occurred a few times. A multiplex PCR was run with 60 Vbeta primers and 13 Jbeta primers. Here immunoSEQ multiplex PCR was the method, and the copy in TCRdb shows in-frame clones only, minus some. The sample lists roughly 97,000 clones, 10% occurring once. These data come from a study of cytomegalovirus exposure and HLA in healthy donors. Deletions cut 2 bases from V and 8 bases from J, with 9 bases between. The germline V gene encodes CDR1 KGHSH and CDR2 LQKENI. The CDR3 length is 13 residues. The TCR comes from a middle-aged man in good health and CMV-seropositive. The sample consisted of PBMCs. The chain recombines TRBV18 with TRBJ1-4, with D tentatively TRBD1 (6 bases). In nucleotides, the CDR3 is TGTGCCAGCTCACCAGGGGGCAACGAAAAACTGTTTTTT. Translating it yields CASSPGGNEKLFF.